A selection of T cell receptor beta chains follows, all from one sample in a study of post-analysis software for immune sequencing data. TCRdb analysed the PCR reads with MiXCR anew, one entry per CDR3 protein. The table has 650,000 to 900,000 distinct CDR3 sequences, about 45% seen once. Input material: blood. These receptors all come from a girl between 10 and 17 years old with multiple sclerosis. Both conserved end residues are part of each CDR3. The D gene is left open where the match is weak. Where a row states a size, it is once, few, many or the class of an expanded clone; other rows omit it.

CDR3 protein: CASSSSRTGHEQYF
CDR3 DNA: TGTGCCAGCAGCTCCTCCAGAACGGGGCACGAGCAGTACTTC
clone size: few
V gene: TRBV7-9
D gene: NA
CDR3 length: 14
J gene: TRBJ2-7

CDR3 protein: CSASPSGEYNEQFF
CDR3 DNA: TGCAGTGCTAGCCCTAGCGGGGAATACAATGAGCAGTTCTTC
clone size: NA
V gene: TRBV20-1
D gene: TRBD2
CDR3 length: 14
J gene: TRBJ2-1

CDR3 protein: CSVEDGAEAFF
CDR3 DNA: TGCAGCGTTGAAGACGGGGCTGAAGCTTTCTTT
clone size: NA
V gene: TRBV29-1
D gene: NA
CDR3 length: 11
J gene: TRBJ1-1

CDR3 protein: CASSSGDRRTGELFF
CDR3 DNA: TGTGCCAGCAGCTCAGGGGACAGAAGAACCGGGGAGCTGTTTTTT
clone size: NA
V gene: TRBV7-9
D gene: TRBD1
CDR3 length: 15
J gene: TRBJ2-2

CDR3 protein: CSVGRGGQETQYF
CDR3 DNA: TGCAGCGTTGGAAGAGGGGGACAAGAGACCCAGTACTTC
clone size: NA
V gene: TRBV29-1
D gene: NA
CDR3 length: 13
J gene: TRBJ2-5

CDR3 protein: CASSIDRQGGYEQYF
CDR3 DNA: TGTGCCAGTAGTATAGATCGCCAGGGTGGCTACGAGCAGTACTTC
clone size: NA
V gene: TRBV19
D gene: NA
CDR3 length: 15
J gene: TRBJ2-7

CDR3 protein: CASSPRSSDYEQYF
CDR3 DNA: TGTGCCAGCAGCCCCCGGAGTTCCGACTACGAGCAGTACTTC
clone size: NA
V gene: TRBV9
D gene: NA
CDR3 length: 14
J gene: TRBJ2-7

CDR3 protein: CSASGSIYNEQFF
CDR3 DNA: TGCAGTGCTAGCGGGAGTATCTACAATGAGCAGTTCTTC
clone size: NA
V gene: TRBV20-1
D gene: NA
CDR3 length: 13
J gene: TRBJ2-1

CDR3 protein: CASSPVQGRNQPQHF
CDR3 DNA: TGTGCCAGCAGTCCCGTACAGGGCCGCAATCAGCCCCAGCATTTT
clone size: NA
V gene: TRBV27
D gene: NA
CDR3 length: 15
J gene: TRBJ1-5

CDR3 protein: CASSLVAGWTQYF
CDR3 DNA: TGTGCCAGCAGCTTAGTGGCTGGGTGGACCCAGTACTTC
clone size: NA
V gene: TRBV7-2
D gene: NA
CDR3 length: 13
J gene: TRBJ2-5

CDR3 protein: CASSPEVKNIQYF
CDR3 DNA: TGTGCCAGCAGCCCCGAGGTCAAAAACATTCAGTACTTC
clone size: NA
V gene: TRBV4-2
D gene: NA
CDR3 length: 13
J gene: TRBJ2-4

CDR3 protein: CASSLGDSGNSPLHF
CDR3 DNA: TGCGCCAGCAGCTTGGGGGACAGTGGGAATTCACCCCTCCACTTT
clone size: NA
V gene: TRBV5-1
D gene: TRBD1
CDR3 length: 15
J gene: TRBJ1-6

CDR3 protein: CASSMDGYYGYTF
CDR3 DNA: TGCGCCAGCAGCATGGACGGATACTATGGCTACACCTTC
clone size: NA
V gene: TRBV5-1
D gene: NA
CDR3 length: 13
J gene: TRBJ1-2

CDR3 protein: CASRGTQAFF
CDR3 DNA: TGTGCCAGCAGGGGGACACAAGCTTTCTTT
clone size: few
V gene: TRBV2
D gene: NA
CDR3 length: 10
J gene: TRBJ1-1

CDR3 protein: CSVEGGTSGRVREFF
CDR3 DNA: TGCAGCGTTGAAGGAGGGACTAGCGGGAGGGTTCGGGAGTTCTTC
clone size: few
V gene: TRBV29-1
D gene: TRBD2
CDR3 length: 15
J gene: TRBJ2-1

CDR3 protein: CASSQSALHYGYTF
CDR3 DNA: TGTGCCAGCAGCCAATCAGCTCTTCACTATGGCTACACCTTC
clone size: NA
V gene: TRBV3-1
D gene: NA
CDR3 length: 14
J gene: TRBJ1-2

CDR3 protein: CASRAGQGGGSNQPQHF
CDR3 DNA: TGTGCCAGCAGAGCCGGACAGGGGGGAGGGAGCAATCAGCCCCAGCATTTT
clone size: NA
V gene: TRBV6-6
D gene: TRBD1
CDR3 length: 17
J gene: TRBJ1-5

CDR3 protein: CASSSAQGNEQFF
CDR3 DNA: TGTGCCAGCAGCTCCGCACAGGGGAATGAGCAGTTCTTC
clone size: NA
V gene: TRBV11-1
D gene: TRBD1
CDR3 length: 13
J gene: TRBJ2-1

CDR3 protein: CASSPDRSNTGELFF
CDR3 DNA: TGTGCCAGCAGTCCCGACAGGTCGAACACCGGGGAGCTGTTTTTT
clone size: NA
V gene: TRBV7-2
D gene: NA
CDR3 length: 15
J gene: TRBJ2-2

CDR3 protein: CSGHTGDYGYTF
CDR3 DNA: TGCAGCGGGCATACAGGAGACTATGGCTACACCTTC
clone size: many
V gene: TRBV29-1
D gene: NA
CDR3 length: 12
J gene: TRBJ1-2

CDR3 protein: CLITDQETQYF
CDR3 DNA: TGCCTAATAACAGACCAAGAGACCCAGTACTTC
clone size: NA
V gene: TRBV29-1
D gene: NA
CDR3 length: 11
J gene: TRBJ2-5

CDR3 protein: CASSQGVAEETQYF
CDR3 DNA: TGCGCCAGCAGCCAAGGTGTAGCGGAAGAGACCCAGTACTTC
clone size: NA
V gene: TRBV4-1
D gene: NA
CDR3 length: 14
J gene: TRBJ2-5

CDR3 protein: CSARLAGEVGELFF
CDR3 DNA: TGCAGTGCTCGTCTAGCGGGAGAGGTCGGGGAGCTGTTTTTT
clone size: NA
V gene: TRBV20-1
D gene: TRBD2
CDR3 length: 14
J gene: TRBJ2-2

CDR3 protein: CASSLGDLMHAETQYF
CDR3 DNA: TGTGCCAGCAGCTTAGGGGACCTAATGCACGCGGAGACCCAGTACTTC
clone size: many
V gene: TRBV7-2
D gene: NA
CDR3 length: 16
J gene: TRBJ2-5

CDR3 protein: CASSLRQGGVIFGYTF
CDR3 DNA: TGTGCCAGCAGCCTGCGACAGGGAGGGGTAATTTTTGGCTACACCTTC
clone size: NA
V gene: TRBV3-1
D gene: TRBD1
CDR3 length: 16
J gene: TRBJ1-2

CDR3 protein: CASSLFPHGGGAAEETQYF
CDR3 DNA: TGTGCCAGCAGCTTGTTCCCCCACGGCGGGGGGGCGGCGGAAGAGACCCAGTACTTC
clone size: NA
V gene: TRBV5-5
D gene: TRBD2
CDR3 length: 19
J gene: TRBJ2-5

CDR3 protein: CASSLRTSGVEQYF
CDR3 DNA: TGTGCCAGCAGCTTACGGACTAGCGGCGTCGAGCAGTACTTC
clone size: few
V gene: TRBV5-6
D gene: TRBD2
CDR3 length: 14
J gene: TRBJ2-7

CDR3 protein: CASSAGGRLAGGPTDTQYF
CDR3 DNA: TGTGCCAGCAGTGCAGGGGGCCGGCTAGCGGGAGGCCCCACAGATACGCAGTATTTT
clone size: few
V gene: TRBV6-1
D gene: TRBD2
CDR3 length: 19
J gene: TRBJ2-3

CDR3 protein: CASSQEGQRHLYEQYF
CDR3 DNA: TGTGCCAGCAGCCAAGAAGGCCAGAGACACCTCTACGAGCAGTACTTC
clone size: NA
V gene: TRBV3-1
D gene: NA
CDR3 length: 16
J gene: TRBJ2-7

CDR3 protein: CSVLAGQSYEQYF
CDR3 DNA: TGCAGCGTACTAGCGGGGCAATCCTACGAGCAGTACTTC
clone size: NA
V gene: TRBV29-1
D gene: TRBD2
CDR3 length: 13
J gene: TRBJ2-7

CDR3 protein: CASSQEGSGNTGQPQHF
CDR3 DNA: TGCGCCAGCAGCCAAGAAGGATCAGGGAACACAGGTCAGCCCCAGCATTTT
clone size: NA
V gene: TRBV4-1
D gene: NA
CDR3 length: 17
J gene: TRBJ1-5

CDR3 protein: CAWSVGRPGKEQYF
CDR3 DNA: TGTGCCTGGAGTGTGGGGCGGCCAGGGAAGGAGCAGTACTTC
clone size: NA
V gene: TRBV30
D gene: NA
CDR3 length: 14
J gene: TRBJ2-7

CDR3 protein: CSVQEGLAGDEQFF
CDR3 DNA: TGCAGCGTTCAAGAGGGACTAGCGGGAGACGAGCAGTTCTTC
clone size: NA
V gene: TRBV29-1
D gene: TRBD2
CDR3 length: 14
J gene: TRBJ2-1

CDR3 protein: CASNRAAQETQYF
CDR3 DNA: TGTGCCAGCAACAGGGCTGCCCAAGAGACCCAGTACTTC
clone size: NA
V gene: TRBV9
D gene: NA
CDR3 length: 13
J gene: TRBJ2-5

CDR3 protein: CATGRGAGGRFNEQYF
CDR3 DNA: TGTGCCACCGGCAGAGGAGCGGGAGGGCGCTTTAACGAGCAGTACTTC
clone size: few
V gene: TRBV15
D gene: TRBD2
CDR3 length: 16
J gene: TRBJ2-7

CDR3 protein: CASSEASLAGTQYF
CDR3 DNA: TGTGCCAGCAGTGAAGCTTCTCTTGCGGGGACCCAGTACTTC
clone size: NA
V gene: TRBV6-1
D gene: NA
CDR3 length: 14
J gene: TRBJ2-5

CDR3 protein: CASSRSEGAGYNEQFF
CDR3 DNA: TGTGCCAGCAGTCGCTCGGAGGGGGCAGGGTACAATGAGCAGTTCTTC
clone size: once
V gene: TRBV7-8
D gene: NA
CDR3 length: 16
J gene: TRBJ2-1

CDR3 protein: CASSEDGNPRYTDTQYF
CDR3 DNA: TGCGCCAGCAGCGAGGACGGAAATCCAAGATACACAGATACGCAGTATTTT
clone size: few
V gene: TRBV5-1
D gene: NA
CDR3 length: 17
J gene: TRBJ2-3

CDR3 protein: CASSLVPSGGADTQYF
CDR3 DNA: TGCGCCAGCAGCTTGGTACCGTCCGGGGGCGCAGATACGCAGTATTTT
clone size: few
V gene: TRBV5-1
D gene: NA
CDR3 length: 16
J gene: TRBJ2-3

CDR3 protein: CASSLDSGGIGNTIYF
CDR3 DNA: TGTGCCAGCAGCTTAGATTCCGGGGGGATCGGAAACACCATATATTTT
clone size: few
V gene: TRBV7-2
D gene: NA
CDR3 length: 16
J gene: TRBJ1-3

CDR3 protein: CASSLAGGPNQPQHF
CDR3 DNA: TGTGCCAGCAGCTTAGCGGGGGGACCAAATCAGCCCCAGCATTTT
clone size: NA
V gene: TRBV7-8
D gene: NA
CDR3 length: 15
J gene: TRBJ1-5

CDR3 protein: CASSLGGLVGTQYF
CDR3 DNA: TGTGCCAGCAGTTTAGGGGGACTAGTGGGGACCCAGTACTTC
clone size: NA
V gene: TRBV27
D gene: TRBD2
CDR3 length: 14
J gene: TRBJ2-5

CDR3 protein: CSAKIAQETQYF
CDR3 DNA: TGCAGTGCTAAGATAGCACAAGAGACCCAGTACTTC
clone size: few
V gene: TRBV20-1
D gene: NA
CDR3 length: 12
J gene: TRBJ2-5

CDR3 protein: CASSLWKTGWDASNQPQHF
CDR3 DNA: TGTGCCAGCAGTTTATGGAAAACAGGGTGGGACGCCTCCAATCAGCCCCAGCATTTT
clone size: few
V gene: TRBV28
D gene: NA
CDR3 length: 19
J gene: TRBJ1-5

CDR3 protein: CSVDWGTSGSPEQFF
CDR3 DNA: TGCAGCGTTGATTGGGGGACTAGCGGGAGTCCTGAGCAGTTCTTC
clone size: few
V gene: TRBV29-1
D gene: TRBD2
CDR3 length: 15
J gene: TRBJ2-1

CDR3 protein: CASSPRTGMDGYTF
CDR3 DNA: TGCGCCAGCAGCCCTAGGACAGGGATGGATGGCTACACCTTC
clone size: NA
V gene: TRBV5-1
D gene: TRBD1
CDR3 length: 14
J gene: TRBJ1-2

CDR3 protein: CASSWVGSYEQYF
CDR3 DNA: TGTGCCAGCAGCTGGGTGGGGTCCTACGAGCAGTACTTC
clone size: NA
V gene: TRBV7-9
D gene: NA
CDR3 length: 13
J gene: TRBJ2-7

CDR3 protein: CASSLTGNSNQPQHF
CDR3 DNA: TGTGCCAGCAGCCTGACAGGGAACAGCAATCAGCCCCAGCATTTT
clone size: NA
V gene: TRBV12-3/TRBV12-4
D gene: TRBD1
CDR3 length: 15
J gene: TRBJ1-5

CDR3 protein: CASSQTDGNNEQFF
CDR3 DNA: TGTGCCAGCAGCCAAACGGACGGGAACAATGAGCAGTTCTTC
clone size: NA
V gene: TRBV6-5
D gene: NA
CDR3 length: 14
J gene: TRBJ2-1

CDR3 protein: CASSVMAGELFF
CDR3 DNA: TGTGCCAGCAGTGTGATGGCCGGGGAGCTGTTTTTT
clone size: few
V gene: TRBV12-3/TRBV12-4
D gene: NA
CDR3 length: 12
J gene: TRBJ2-2

CDR3 protein: CASTGGEGHNEQFF
CDR3 DNA: TGTGCCAGCACCGGAGGGGAGGGGCACAATGAGCAGTTCTTC
clone size: few
V gene: TRBV25-1
D gene: TRBD2
CDR3 length: 14
J gene: TRBJ2-1

CDR3 protein: CASSLGTSSARAFF
CDR3 DNA: TGTGCCAGCAGCTTAGGGACCTCATCGGCAAGAGCTTTCTTT
clone size: NA
V gene: TRBV5-5
D gene: NA
CDR3 length: 14
J gene: TRBJ1-1

CDR3 protein: CSGRDRAKNIQYF
CDR3 DNA: TGCAGCGGTCGGGACAGGGCCAAAAACATTCAGTACTTC
clone size: NA
V gene: TRBV29-1
D gene: TRBD1
CDR3 length: 13
J gene: TRBJ2-4

CDR3 protein: CASSPTGGVGTDTQYF
CDR3 DNA: TGCGCCAGCAGCCCAACCGGAGGCGTTGGCACAGATACGCAGTATTTT
clone size: few
V gene: TRBV5-1
D gene: NA
CDR3 length: 16
J gene: TRBJ2-3

CDR3 protein: CASTVTGVRDIQYF
CDR3 DNA: TGTGCCAGCACCGTCACCGGGGTTAGGGACATTCAGTACTTC
clone size: few
V gene: TRBV7-2
D gene: NA
CDR3 length: 14
J gene: TRBJ2-4